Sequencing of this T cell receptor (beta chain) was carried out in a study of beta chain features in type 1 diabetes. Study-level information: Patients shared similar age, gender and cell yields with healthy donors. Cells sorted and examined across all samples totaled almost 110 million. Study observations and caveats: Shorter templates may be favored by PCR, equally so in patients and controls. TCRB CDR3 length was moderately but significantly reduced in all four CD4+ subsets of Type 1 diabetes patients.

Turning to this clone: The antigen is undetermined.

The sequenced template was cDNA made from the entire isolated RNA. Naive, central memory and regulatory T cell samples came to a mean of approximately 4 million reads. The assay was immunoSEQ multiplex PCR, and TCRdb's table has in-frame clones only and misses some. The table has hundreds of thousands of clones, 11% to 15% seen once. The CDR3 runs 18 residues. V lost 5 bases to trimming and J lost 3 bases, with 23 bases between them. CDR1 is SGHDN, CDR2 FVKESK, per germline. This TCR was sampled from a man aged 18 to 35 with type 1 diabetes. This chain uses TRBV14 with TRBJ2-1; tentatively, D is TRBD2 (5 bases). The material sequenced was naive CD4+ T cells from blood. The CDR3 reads CASSREHLDLLFYNEQFF. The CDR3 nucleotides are TGTGCCAGCAGCAGAGAGCATCTGGACTTGCTATTCTACAATGAGCAGTTCTTC.